Listed here is a single T cell receptor beta chain. What it binds is not known. Germline CDR1 reads SNHLY; CDR2 reads FYNNEI. This CDR3 region has 16 residues. V was clipped by 6 bases and J by 4 bases; unmatched bases: 15. The sample is drawn from a study of CD8+CD57+ T cells in acquired aplastic anemia. Looking at the study overall: Mean DNA quantity obtained from sorted CD4+ and CD8+ cells was around 2.9 ug. Regarding the study as a whole: Approximately 30 CD8+ CDR3 sequences were shared between patients and controls.

TCR beta VDJ and CDR3 profiles were obtained from a genomic DNA template. TCRdb analysed the reads with MiXCR anew, one entry per CDR3 protein. There are approximately 190,000 distinct CDR3 sequences in the sample; less than 60% occur only once, and about 8.8% lies in the top ten. The authors sequenced patients whose flow cytometry had shown CD8+CD57+ cell expansion. As a group, the patients uniformly had severe acquired aplastic anemia. Blood samples were obtained from patients who had received no prior therapy. Input material: sorted CD4+, CD8+, or CD8+CD57+ T cells (not recorded which) from PBMCs. The source is a human donor with aplastic anemia. The chain uses TRBV2 and TRBJ2-7; TRBD2 matches at 7 bases. CDR3 DNA sequence: TGTGCCAGCAGCTCCCTCAACCGCGGGAGAGCATACGAGCAGTACTTC. Amino acids: CASSSLNRGRAYEQYF.